The T cell receptor (beta chain) described here comes from a study of blood T cells in healthy people across ages. It was with a sample-barcoded 5' primer and a J-beta primer mix that a second PCR of roughly 7 to 12 cycles was run. TCRdb re-analysed the 5' RACE reads in MiXCR, keeping a single row per CDR3 protein. The data hold some 1,000,000 distinct CDR3 sequences, with less than 25% observed a single time. The CDR3 length is 13 residues. Germline V gene data show CDR1 as SGHTA and CDR2 as FQGNSA. The ends were cut back, 1 base at V and 13 bases at J, with 11 bases in the middle. These data also featured in a second study, about T cells of mothers and their children.

Sequencing was carried out using blood. This rearrangement joins TRBV7-2 to TRBJ1-6, with D unclear. The source of this sequence is a girl aged 2-15 years in good health. The chain's CDR3 is CASSLGPGGPLHF. Written as DNA, the CDR3 is TGTGCCAGCAGCTTAGGCCCCGGCGGCCCCCTCCACTTT.